A single sample gave rise to the 31 T cell receptor beta chains below, sequenced in a study of cytomegalovirus exposure and HLA in healthy donors. Both 60 Vbeta primers and 13 Jbeta primers went into the PCR. Measured with immunoSEQ multiplex PCR; TCRdb has only the in-frame clones, and not every one. The sample carries about 94,000 clones, 78% recorded once. Sequenced: PBMCs. Receptor source: a woman aged 60-75 years in good health and CMV-seronegative.

The gene calls are TRBV15 and TRBJ2-1; 13 bases line up with TRBD2. This CDR3 spans 19 amino acids. Trimming took 3 bases from V and 0 from J; bases not matched to a gene: 8. Germline assignment: CDR1 LNHNV and CDR2 YYDKDF (reference sequence). In DNA, the CDR3 is TGTGCCACCAGCAGCGCGGGACTAGCGGGGTCGCACTCCTACAATGAGCAGTTCTTC. Protein sequence: CATSSAGLAGSHSYNEQFF.

The CDR3 bases are TGTGCCAGCAGCCCCCTAGCGGGGGGAATAACAGATACGCAGTATTTT. Translated: CASSPLAGGITDTQYF. This chain uses TRBV5-4 with TRBJ2-3; 11 nucleotides match TRBD2. Germline trimming cut 4 bases from V and 3 bases from J; bases unmatched to any gene: 7. CDR3 length: 16 amino acids. CDR1 is SGHNT and CDR2 is YYREEE in the germline V gene (reference sequence).

This clone turned up a few times. Here the CDR3 reads CASSAGQAYEQYF. The CDR3 nucleotides read TGTGCCAGTAGTGCTGGACAGGCCTACGAGCAGTACTTC. The chain couples TRBV19 to TRBJ2-7; 7 positions agree with TRBD1. Germline assignment: CDR1 LNHDA and CDR2 SQIVND (reference sequence). V lost 5 bases and J lost 2; bases outside the gene matches: 3. The CDR3 runs 13 residues.

V and J are TRBV6-5 and TRBJ1-1; TRBD1 matches 9 bases. The trim removed 3 bases at V and 8 bases at J, leaving 7 bases unmatched. The CDR3 contains 14 residues. CDR1 and CDR2 from the germline V gene are MNHEY and SVGAGI. The CDR3 reads CASSYRQGGAEAFF. The CDR3 DNA sequence: TGTGCCAGCAGTTATCGACAGGGGGGAGCGGAAGCTTTCTTT.

This chain connects TRBV9 to TRBJ1-1; tentative D call: TRBD1 (6 bases). There are 19 residues in the CDR3. The germline V and J ends were trimmed by 0 bases and 3 bases, with 24 bases remaining between them. CDR1 is SGDLS and CDR2 is YYNGEE in the germline V gene. The CDR3 protein is CASSVGALRLDRLHTEAFF. In nucleotides, the CDR3 is TGTGCCAGCAGCGTAGGGGCCTTGCGCTTGGACAGACTACACACTGAAGCTTTCTTT. Together with reference TRBV9 and TRBJ1-1, the CDR3 gives the full variable domain: DSGVTQTPKHLITATGQRVTLRCSPRSGDLSVYWYQQSLDQGLQFLIQYYNGEERAKGNILERFSAQQFPDLHSELNLSSLELGDSALYFCASSVGALRLDRLHTEAFFGQGTRLTVV.

This clone was counted between two and nine times. The rearrangement links TRBV7-9 to TRBJ2-1; the D gene is possibly TRBD2 (5 bases). V dropped 1 base and J dropped 4 bases, with 8 bases sitting between them. The CDR3 loop spans 14 amino acids. Germline CDR1 reads SEHNR; CDR2 reads FQNEAQ (reference sequence). The CDR3 sequence is CASSLDSGYNEQFF. Written as DNA, the CDR3 is TGTGCCAGCAGCTTAGATTCGGGGTACAATGAGCAGTTCTTC.

This sequence joins TRBV4-1 and TRBJ2-3; 12 nucleotides agree with TRBD2. J lost 4 bases, V lost 3 bases, and 5 bases had no gene match. The CDR3 runs 16 residues. Germline-derived CDR1 and CDR2 are MGHRA and YSYEKL. This chain's CDR3 is CASSHRLAGEPDTQYF. CDR3 sequence (DNA): TGCGCCAGCAGCCACCGACTAGCGGGAGAACCAGATACGCAGTATTTT.

The rearrangement uses TRBV4-3 and TRBJ1-4; maybe TRBD1 (6 bases). Trimming removed 2 bases at V and 5 bases at J, with 18 bases between. CDR1 LGHNA and CDR2 YSLEER come from the germline V gene. CDR3 length: 17 amino acids. CDR3: CASSQNGGAVQNEKLFF. The CDR3 nucleotides are TGCGCCAGCAGCCAAAACGGGGGGGCTGTTCAAAATGAAAAACTGTTTTTT.

The chain is built from TRBV5-1 and TRBJ2-3, with 8 nucleotides matching TRBD2. This CDR3 comprises 16 residues. The germline V gene has CDR1 SGHRS and CDR2 YFSETQ. V lost 0 bases, J lost 2 bases, and 5 bases stayed unmatched. The DNA for the CDR3 is TGCGCCAGCAGCTTGGGAACTAGCGGTGCCACAGATACGCAGTATTTT. Translated, it gives CASSLGTSGATDTQYF.

This clone was seen more than once but under ten times. The chain couples TRBV2 to TRBJ2-1; a weak D match, TRBD2 (5 bases). CDR1 is SNHLY and CDR2 is FYNNEI in the germline V gene. The germline V and J ends were trimmed by 3 bases and 10 bases, with 10 bases remaining between them. This CDR3 region has 12 residues. DNA for the CDR3: TGTGCCAGCAGTGAGGCCGGGAACGAGCAGTTCTTC. Translation: CASSEAGNEQFF.

The chain couples TRBV5-1 to TRBJ2-1; TRBD2 matches 8 bases. Germline CDR1 and CDR2: SGHRS and YFSETQ. This CDR3 spans 15 amino acids. J gave up 0 bases and V 2 bases, and 1 base lay outside the gene matches. The CDR3, as DNA: TGCGCCAGCAGCTTTAGCGGGGTCTCCTACAATGAGCAGTTCTTC. Translation gives CASSFSGVSYNEQFF.

The chain combines TRBV5-8 with TRBJ2-3; possibly TRBD2 for D (6 bases). V was shortened by 5 bases and J by 2 bases, with 12 bases between the two germline ends. The germline gives CDR1 SGHTS, CDR2 YDEGEE. The CDR3 is made up of 14 amino acids. The CDR3 coding sequence is TGTGCCAGCAGTCCGGGACTCTCCACAGATACGCAGTATTTT. Translating gives CASSPGLSTDTQYF.

V and J are TRBV5-1 and TRBJ2-7, with TRBD1 matching over 8 bases. The CDR3 spans 16 residues. Per the germline V gene, CDR1 is SGHRS and CDR2 is YFSETQ. Germline trimming cut 2 bases from V and 4 bases from J; bases unmatched to any gene: 11. CDR3: CASSLDTGTGAYEQYF. The CDR3 DNA reads as TGCGCCAGCAGCTTAGACACCGGGACAGGAGCATACGAGCAGTACTTC.

The chain couples TRBV7-8 to TRBJ2-3, with TRBD2 matching 10 bases. CDR1 and CDR2 (germline): SGHVS, FQNEAQ. The junction had 11 bases not matched to a gene; V was cut back by 5 bases and J by 6 bases. There are 16 residues in the CDR3. The CDR3 nucleotides read TGTGCCAGCAGCCCCACCCCTAGCGGGAGAGCGGATACGCAGTATTTT. Amino acid sequence: CASSPTPSGRADTQYF.

The chain employs TRBV5-1 and TRBJ1-2; TRBD1 might be the D (6 bases). The CDR3 loop spans 15 amino acids. The ends were cut back, 0 bases at V and 5 bases at J, with 14 bases in the middle. The germline V gene has CDR1 SGHRS and CDR2 YFSETQ. The CDR3 sequence is CASSLGQGSRYGYTF. The CDR3 bases are TGCGCCAGCAGCTTGGGGCAGGGGAGCCGGTATGGCTACACCTTC.

This clone appeared a few times. The chain joins TRBV19 to TRBJ2-3; D is uncertain. Germline V CDR1 and CDR2: LNHDA, SQIVND (reference sequence). The CDR3 totals 13 residues. Deletions cut 1 base from V and 7 bases from J, with 9 bases between. CDR3 sequence reads: CASSIAPRNTQYF. The CDR3 region has the DNA TGTGCCAGTAGTATAGCCCCTAGGAATACGCAGTATTTT.

This clone appeared once. The chain has TRBV30 and TRBJ2-7; TRBD1 aligns across 11 bases. Germline V lookup: CDR1 GTSNPN, CDR2 SVGIG (reference sequence). The CDR3 extends over 12 amino acids. With V trimmed by 6 bases and J by 4 bases, 2 bases remained unmatched. CDR3 amino acids: CACGQGAYEQYF. The DNA of the CDR3 is TGTGCCTGTGGACAGGGGGCGTACGAGCAGTACTTC.

The sample holds a few counts of this clone. The chain has TRBV19 and TRBJ2-7; TRBD2 matches at 8 bases. Looked up from germline, CDR1 is LNHDA and CDR2 is SQIVND (reference sequence). This CDR3 spans 13 amino acids. Germline trimming cut 3 bases from V and 3 bases from J; bases unmatched to any gene: 1. The CDR3 DNA is TGTGCCAGTAGTATCGGGGGGGTCTACGAGCAGTACTTC. Its translation is CASSIGGVYEQYF.

V gene TRBV5-1 combines with J gene TRBJ2-5, with 13 bases aligning to TRBD2. Per germline, CDR1 SGHRS and CDR2 YFSETQ. The CDR3 contains 15 residues. With V trimmed by 4 bases and J by 5 bases, 5 bases remained unmatched. The chain's CDR3 is CASSLGTSGKETQYF. Here the CDR3 DNA reads TGCGCCAGCAGCCTCGGGACTAGCGGGAAGGAGACCCAGTACTTC.

This clone was seen once. The chain joins TRBV25-1 to TRBJ2-3, with 8 nucleotides matching TRBD1. CDR3 length: 13 amino acids. V lost 7 bases and J lost 4; bases outside the gene matches: 4. Germline values: CDR1 MGHDK, CDR2 SYGVNS. The CDR3, as DNA: TGTGCCAGCACGGAGACAGGGGCAGATACGCAGTATTTT. This sequence encodes CASTETGADTQYF. Full variable domain (remainder filled in from reference TRBV25-1 and TRBJ2-3): EADIYQTPRYLVIGTGKKITLECSQTMGHDKMYWYQQDPGMELHLIHYSYGVNSTEKGDLSSESTVSRIRTEHFPLTLESARPSHTSQYLCASTETGADTQYFGPGTRLTVL.

The chain joins TRBV25-1 to TRBJ2-7; TRBD1 matches 7 bases. This CDR3 is 13 amino acids long. Trimming took 4 bases from V and 3 from J; bases not matched to a gene: 3. The germline V gene has CDR1 MGHDK and CDR2 SYGVNS. The chain's CDR3 is CASSGQGYYEQYF. The CDR3 nucleotides read TGTGCCAGCAGTGGACAGGGATACTACGAGCAGTACTTC.

This clone has a handful of counts. V is TRBV29-1 and J is TRBJ2-7, with D maybe TRBD1 (6 bases). CDR1 and CDR2 from the germline V gene are SQVTM and ANQGSEA. Trimming took off 5 bases at V and 5 bases at J, with 10 bases between the two ends. The CDR3 is made up of 11 amino acids. CDR3: CSVTGTNEQYF. The CDR3 DNA is TGCAGCGTTACCGGGACAAACGAGCAGTACTTC.

In its sample, this clone was seen a few times. CDR3 loop: CASRPRTGGYGYTF. The DNA for the CDR3 is TGCGCCAGCAGACCGAGGACAGGGGGCTATGGCTACACCTTC. The rearrangement uses TRBV10-2 and TRBJ1-2, with 10 nucleotides matching TRBD1. After removal of 6 bases from V and 4 bases from J, the junction contained 5 bases not matched to a gene. The CDR3 is 14 amino acids. The germline CDR1 and CDR2 sequences are WSHSY and SAAADI.

This clone was found a few times. The rearrangement uses TRBV5-1 and TRBJ2-7, with TRBD1 matching over 7 bases. Trimming removed 3 bases from V and 3 bases from J; junction bases left unmatched: 0. The germline CDR1 and CDR2 sequences are SGHRS and YFSETQ. This CDR3 contains 12 residues. CDR3 DNA sequence: TGCGCCAGCAGCTCAGGGGGCTACGAGCAGTACTTC. Residues: CASSSGGYEQYF. Drawing the rest from reference TRBV5-1 and TRBJ2-7, the complete variable domain is KAGVTQTPRYLIKTRGQQVTLSCSPISGHRSVSWYQQTPGQGLQFLFEYFSETQRNKGNFPGRFSGRQFSNSRSEMNVSTLELGDSALYLCASSSGGYEQYFGPGTRLTVT.

The rearrangement joins TRBV28 to TRBJ1-1; 10 bases line up with TRBD1. The J segment lost 4 bases and the V segment lost 11 bases, leaving 10 bases of the junction unmatched. Looked up from germline, CDR1 is MDHEN and CDR2 is SYDVKM. The CDR3 spans 14 residues. The CDR3 spells CAEGTGARGTEAFF. DNA of the CDR3: TGTGCCGAGGGGACAGGGGCGCGGGGCACTGAAGCTTTCTTT.

This rearrangement joins TRBV7-2 to TRBJ1-2, with 10 positions matching TRBD1. The CDR3 contains 13 residues. Germline V gene data show CDR1 as SGHTA and CDR2 as FQGNSA. After removal of 5 bases from V and 8 bases from J, the junction contained 5 bases not matched to a gene. The CDR3, as DNA: TGTGCCAGCAGCGAGACAGGGGGCGGCGGCTACACCTTC. It translates to CASSETGGGGYTF.

This clone was seen only a few times. The rearrangement uses TRBV18 and TRBJ2-3; D gene unclear. V was clipped by 2 bases and J by 10 bases, with 7 bases between them. This CDR3 has 11 amino acids. In germline, CDR1 is KGHSH, CDR2 LQKENI. CDR3 sequence: CASSPEQAQYF. The CDR3, as DNA: TGTGCCAGCTCACCAGAGCAGGCGCAGTATTTT.

The V and J genes are TRBV28 and TRBJ2-1, with TRBD2 matching 10 bases. Per the germline V gene, CDR1 is MDHEN and CDR2 is SYDVKM. The CDR3 contains 16 residues. With 2 bases clipped from V and 10 bases from J, the junction kept 11 bases outside the gene matches. CDR3 amino acids: CASSLEGLAGVLEQFF. In nucleotides, the CDR3 is TGTGCCAGCAGTTTAGAAGGGCTAGCGGGAGTTTTGGAGCAGTTCTTC.

The chain carries TRBV25-1 and TRBJ1-1, with unresolved D. V shed 4 bases and J shed 4 bases, with 10 bases lying between them. Germline V gene sequence: CDR1 MGHDK, CDR2 SYGVNS. The CDR3 sequence is 13 residues long. CDR3 DNA: TGTGCCAGCAGTGTACAGACCGGCACTGAAGCTTTCTTT. Its translation: CASSVQTGTEAFF.

The chain employs TRBV6-6 and TRBJ2-1; D ambiguous. Germline V gene data show CDR1 as MNHNY and CDR2 as SVGAGI (reference sequence). The CDR3 is 15 amino acids. V was trimmed by 1 base and J by 0 bases, leaving 7 bases between them. The CDR3 loop reads CASSYLVRSYNEQFF. The DNA of the CDR3 is TGTGCCAGCAGTTACTTGGTGCGCTCCTACAATGAGCAGTTCTTC.

CDR3 protein: CASSVRRGGGPGNTIYF. The CDR3 region has the DNA TGTGCCAGCAGCGTACGCCGAGGGGGAGGGCCTGGAAACACCATATATTTT. V is TRBV9 and J is TRBJ1-3; perhaps TRBD1 as D (6 bases). Trimming stripped 1 base from V and 2 bases from J, with 16 bases between. Germline V gene sequence: CDR1 SGDLS, CDR2 YYNGEE. CDR3 size: 17 residues. The whole variable domain, remainder taken from reference TRBV9 and TRBJ1-3, is DSGVTQTPKHLITATGQRVTLRCSPRSGDLSVYWYQQSLDQGLQFLIQYYNGEERAKGNILERFSAQQFPDLHSELNLSSLELGDSALYFCASSVRRGGGPGNTIYFGEGSWLTVV.